The clone carrying this T cell receptor (beta chain) came up many times. Its antigen is not identified. These data originate in a study of T-cell memory formation after mild COVID-19. Via MiXCR, TCRdb re-called the 5' RACE reads, giving one row per CDR3 protein. The sample carries about 140,000 distinct CDR3 sequences, 13% to 15% recorded once. CDR3 length: 15 residues. V lost 4 bases to trimming and J lost 1 base; unmatched junction nucleotides: 9. In germline, CDR1 is SQVTM, CDR2 ANQGSEA. Study conclusions and caveats: Some clones that responded turned up in pre-infection memory, which suggests that cross-reactive memory joined in.

The material sequenced was PBMCs or a T cell subset sorted from them (not recorded which). This clonotype was obtained from an adult woman who had mild COVID-19 (a few samples of this study predate the infection). Cell type and time point are not known. The chain is built from TRBV29-1 and TRBJ2-5; 7 nucleotides agree with TRBD1. CDR3 sequence reads: CSVAGNRGVQETQYF. In DNA, the CDR3 is TGCAGCGTTGCGGGTAACAGGGGCGTCCAAGAGACCCAGTACTTC.